The 11 T cell receptor beta chains reported below all come from one sample, sequenced in a study of T cell responses to AZD1222 COVID-19 vaccine. Method: immunoSEQ multiplex PCR; TCRdb's copy keeps in-frame clones and lacks some. The sample lists some 130,000 clones, 85% to 95% occurring once. This specimen was peripheral blood, taken on day 0 of AZD1222 vaccination. These receptors all come from an adult in good health.

V gene TRBV19 combines with J gene TRBJ1-5, with 11 positions matching TRBD1. V dropped 3 bases and J dropped 6; count of bases not matched to a gene: 4. The germline CDR1 and CDR2 sequences are LNHDA and SQIVND (reference sequence). This CDR3 has 15 amino acids. CDR3: CASSMGQGVRQPQHF. CDR3 bases: TGTGCCAGTAGTATGGGACAGGGGGTACGTCAGCCCCAGCATTTT. The whole variable domain, remainder taken from reference TRBV19 and TRBJ1-5, is DGGITQSPKYLFRKEGQNVTLSCEQNLNHDAMYWYRQDPGQGLRLIYYSQIVNDFQKGDIAEGYSVSREKKESFPLTVTSAQKNPTAFYLCASSMGQGVRQPQHFGDGTRLSIL.

The chain links TRBV27 to TRBJ1-1; D unclear. CDR1 and CDR2 (germline): MNHEY, SMNVEV (reference sequence). The CDR3 has 14 residues. Trimming took 2 bases from V and 0 from J, leaving 7 bases between them. CDR3 in DNA: TGTGCCAGCAGTTTAGCCGGTTTGAACACTGAAGCTTTCTTT. This encodes CASSLAGLNTEAFF.

The chain has TRBV6-2 or TRBV6-3 and TRBJ2-1; 13 bases align to TRBD2. The V gene's germline CDR1 is MNHEY and CDR2 SVGEGT. Germline trimming cut 6 bases from V and 7 bases from J; bases unmatched to any gene: 9. This CDR3 comprises 16 residues. CDR3 amino acids: CASSSRLAGGPNEQFF. The DNA of the CDR3 is TGTGCCAGCAGCTCCAGACTAGCGGGGGGCCCTAATGAGCAGTTCTTC.

The CDR3 region is CAWSKLAGRKTQYF. CDR3 DNA sequence: TGTGCCTGGAGTAAGTTAGCGGGGAGGAAGACCCAGTACTTC. This rearrangement joins TRBV30 to TRBJ2-5; 8 bases line up with TRBD2. V lost 2 bases, J lost 6 bases, and 8 bases stayed unmatched. The CDR3 is 14 residues long. Germline loops: CDR1 GTSNPN, CDR2 SVGIG (reference sequence). Together with reference TRBV30 and TRBJ2-5, the CDR3 gives the full variable domain: SQTIHQWPATLVQPVGSPLSLECTVEGTSNPNLYWYRQAAGRGLQLLFYSVGIGQISSEVPQNLSASRPQDRQFILSSKKLLLSDSGFYLCAWSKLAGRKTQYFGPGTRLLVL.

The rearrangement joins TRBV6-5 to TRBJ1-2; perhaps TRBD1 as D (5 bases). Trimming left V 6 bases short and J 4 bases short, with 18 bases between. CDR3 length: 15 amino acids. CDR1 MNHEY and CDR2 SVGAGI come from the germline V gene. CDR3: CASSQGSGFTYGYTF. CDR3 sequence (DNA): TGTGCCAGCAGCCAAGGGTCAGGGTTTACCTATGGCTACACCTTC.

The chain joins TRBV6-5 to TRBJ2-2, with 12 bases fitting TRBD2. Trimming removed 6 bases from V and 1 base from J; junction bases left unmatched: 0. In germline, CDR1 is MNHEY, CDR2 SVGAGI. The length of the CDR3 is 15 residues. The CDR3 loop reads CASRLAGGNTGELFF. Here the CDR3 DNA reads TGTGCCAGCAGACTAGCGGGGGGGAACACCGGGGAGCTGTTTTTT.

This clone turned up a few times. The V and J genes are TRBV7-9 and TRBJ1-2; no firm D call. The CDR3 has 14 amino acids. The germline V gene has CDR1 SEHNR and CDR2 FQNEAQ (reference sequence). V was cut by 2 bases and J by 2 bases, with 9 bases left in between. The CDR3 bases are TGTGCCAGCAGCTTACTGACGGTGAACTATGGCTACACCTTC. Encoded protein: CASSLLTVNYGYTF.

In this sample, this clone turned up once. This chain uses TRBV19 with TRBJ2-7, with TRBD2 matching over 12 bases. The junction had 10 bases not matched to a gene; V was cut back by 3 bases and J by 1 base. This CDR3 spans 18 amino acids. CDR1 is LNHDA and CDR2 is SQIVND in the germline V gene (reference sequence). DNA for the CDR3: TGTGCCAGTAGTATCCCCGCTACGACTAGCGGGGGATCCTACGAGCAGTACTTC. This gives the protein CASSIPATTSGGSYEQYF.

The chain combines TRBV11-1 with TRBJ1-4; D gene ambiguous. Trimming left V 3 bases short and J 7 bases short, with 9 bases between. The CDR3 runs to 13 residues. The germline CDR1 and CDR2 sequences are SGHAT and FQDESV (reference sequence). The CDR3 bases are TGTGCCAGCAGCTTGTCCGGGGTTGAAAAACTGTTTTTT. Protein product: CASSLSGVEKLFF.

This chain links TRBV6-2 or TRBV6-3 with TRBJ1-2; D is uncertain. Germline CDR1 is MNHEY and CDR2 is SVGEGT. The CDR3 totals 14 residues. Trimming stripped 3 bases from V and 5 bases from J, with 13 bases between. CDR3: CASSYDPTFYGYTF. DNA for the CDR3: TGTGCCAGCAGTTATGACCCCACTTTTTATGGCTACACCTTC.

This chain joins TRBV6-6 and TRBJ1-1; 7 bases map to TRBD1. This CDR3 has 15 amino acids. Losses at the gene ends were 5 bases for V and 0 bases for J; bases not matched to a gene: 6. Germline values: CDR1 MNHNY, CDR2 SVGAGI (reference sequence). The DNA of the CDR3 is TGTGCCAGCAGTCTACGACAGGGTATGAACACTGAAGCTTTCTTT. This gives the protein CASSLRQGMNTEAFF.